The 5 T cell receptor beta chains given below trace back to one sample, sequenced in a study of control samples from healthy donors and cancer patients (TCRdb year 2020). The library was prepared using the immunoSEQ multiplex PCR assay. TCRdb's version of the immuneACCESS table is confined to in-frame rearrangements and falls short of the full clone set. An unresolved V gene accounts for under half of the shortfall where checked; the remainder is of unknown origin. Recorded for this sample are over 150,000 clones; roughly 94% of them occurred a single time. In total, the top ten clones hold approximately 14% of the sample. Sequenced: PBMCs. These TCRs come from a man between 60 and 75 years old with colorectal cancer.

This rearrangement joins TRBV11-2 to TRBJ1-2; D is ambiguous. Trimming left V 1 base short and J 6 bases short, with 9 bases between. The germline V gene has CDR1 SGHAT and CDR2 FQNNGV. This CDR3 comprises 13 residues. The CDR3 here is CASSLGGWNGYTF. The DNA for the CDR3 is TGTGCCAGCAGCTTAGGAGGGTGGAATGGCTACACCTTC.

This chain connects TRBV9 to TRBJ2-2, with D uncertain. Trimming stripped 0 bases from V and 1 base from J, with 7 bases between. The CDR3 runs 15 residues. CDR1 and CDR2 (germline): SGDLS, YYNGEE. The CDR3 loop reads CASSVGSQNTGELFF. Here the CDR3 DNA reads TGTGCCAGCAGCGTAGGCAGCCAGAACACCGGGGAGCTGTTTTTT.

J is TRBJ1-6 and V is TRBV4-1; TRBD1 is a possible D gene (5 bases). Trimming stripped 1 base from V and 7 bases from J, with 11 bases between. This CDR3 contains 15 residues. Germline V CDR1 and CDR2: MGHRA, YSYEKL. DNA for the CDR3: TGCGCCAGCAGCCAAGTTCTGGGACTAAATTCACCCCTCCACTTT. Encoded protein: CASSQVLGLNSPLHF.

V is TRBV25-1 and J is TRBJ1-1, with D possibly being TRBD1 (5 bases). Germline CDR1 and CDR2: MGHDK and SYGVNS. The germline V and J ends were trimmed by 4 bases and 1 base, with 10 bases remaining between them. The CDR3 runs to 14 residues. CDR3 in amino acids: CASSGGLQNTEAFF. For the CDR3, the DNA is TGTGCCAGCAGTGGGGGACTTCAGAACACTGAAGCTTTCTTT. Full variable domain (remainder filled in from reference TRBV25-1 and TRBJ1-1): EADIYQTPRYLVIGTGKKITLECSQTMGHDKMYWYQQDPGMELHLIHYSYGVNSTEKGDLSSESTVSRIRTEHFPLTLESARPSHTSQYLCASSGGLQNTEAFFGQGTRLTVV.

The V call is TRBV7-2, the J call TRBJ2-1, with 9 positions matching TRBD2. This CDR3 is 15 amino acids long. Trimming removed 1 base from V and 4 bases from J; junction bases left unmatched: 2. Germline V CDR1 and CDR2: SGHTA, FQGNSA. CDR3 protein: CASSLEAGGYNEQFF. The CDR3 bases are TGTGCCAGCAGCTTAGAGGCGGGGGGGTACAATGAGCAGTTCTTC.